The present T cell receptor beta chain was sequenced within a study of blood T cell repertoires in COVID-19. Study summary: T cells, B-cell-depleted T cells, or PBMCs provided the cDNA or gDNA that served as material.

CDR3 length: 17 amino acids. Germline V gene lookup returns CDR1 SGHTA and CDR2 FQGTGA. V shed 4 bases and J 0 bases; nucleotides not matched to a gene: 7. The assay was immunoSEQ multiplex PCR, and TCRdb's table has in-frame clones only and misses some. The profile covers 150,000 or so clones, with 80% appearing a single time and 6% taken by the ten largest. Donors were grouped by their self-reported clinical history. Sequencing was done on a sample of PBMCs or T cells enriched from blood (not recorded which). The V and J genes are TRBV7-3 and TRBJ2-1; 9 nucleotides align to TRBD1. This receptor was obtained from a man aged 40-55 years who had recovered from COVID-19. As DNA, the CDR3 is TGTGCCAGCAGCTCGGGACAGGGAGGGGGCTCCTACAATGAGCAGTTCTTC. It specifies CASSSGQGGGSYNEQFF.